These 18 T cell receptor beta chains came from one sample sequenced in a study of T cells after yellow fever vaccination. TCRdb fed the 5' RACE reads into MiXCR, producing one record per CDR3 protein. The sample contains around 320,000 distinct CDR3 sequences, roughly 8.7% of which appear only once. The input for sequencing was CD4+ T cells sorted from PBMCs, taken 5 days after the yellow fever booster vaccination. These receptors were collected from a man aged 18 to 29 who received the YFV17D yellow fever vaccine.

This clonotype was detected only a few times. This chain uses TRBV7-2 with TRBJ2-7, with D unclear. This CDR3 contains 13 residues. V was cut by 3 bases and J by 0 bases, with 6 bases left in between. Looked up from germline, CDR1 is SGHTA and CDR2 is FQGNSA. For the CDR3, the DNA is TGTGCCAGCAGCTTTTCCAACTCCTACGAGCAGTACTTC. It encodes CASSFSNSYEQYF.

This clonotype was recorded a few times. The chain couples TRBV14 to TRBJ1-2; 9 nucleotides align to TRBD1. CDR3 length: 12 amino acids. The junction had 4 bases not matched to a gene; V was cut back by 5 bases and J by 9 bases. Germline CDR1 reads SGHDN; CDR2 reads FVKESK. The CDR3, as DNA: TGTGCCAGCAGCAAGACAGGGGGTAGCTACACCTTC. Translated, it gives CASSKTGGSYTF. Full variable domain (missing parts from reference TRBV14 and TRBJ1-2): EAGVTQFPSHSVIEKGQTVTLRCDPISGHDNLYWYRRVMGKEIKFLLHFVKESKQDESGMPNNRFLAERTGGTYSTLKVQPAELEDSGVYFCASSKTGGSYTFGSGTRLTVV.

J is TRBJ2-1 and V is TRBV20-1, with 10 bases fitting TRBD2. Germline values: CDR1 DFQATT, CDR2 SNEGSKA (reference sequence). V trimming: 5 bases; J trimming: 0 bases; junction bases outside the gene matches: 10. There are 17 residues in the CDR3. CDR3 amino acids: CSAVGLAGVSSYNEQFF. In DNA, the CDR3 is TGCAGTGCTGTGGGCCTAGCGGGGGTGAGCTCCTACAATGAGCAGTTCTTC.

The chain recombines TRBV7-2 with TRBJ2-1; D not certain. This CDR3 has 14 residues. Trimming removed 1 base from V and 9 bases from J, with 13 bases in between. Germline values: CDR1 SGHTA, CDR2 FQGNSA. The CDR3 DNA sequence: TGTGCCAGCAGCTTAGGGCCCCGGTTGGGTGAGCAGTTCTTC. Protein: CASSLGPRLGEQFF.

This clonotype was counted a few times. This chain joins TRBV7-6 and TRBJ2-1; D might be TRBD1 or TRBD2, each matching 5 bases. Looked up from germline, CDR1 is SGHVS and CDR2 is FNYEAQ. Trimming cost V 5 bases and J 2 bases, with 19 bases left between them. This CDR3 is built from 17 residues. The CDR3 DNA reads as TGTGCCAGCAGCCGGGGCGCGGGCATTAGCGCCTACAATGAGCAGTTCTTC. Encoded protein: CASSRGAGISAYNEQFF.

This chain links TRBV12-3 or TRBV12-4 with TRBJ1-1; no firm D call. The CDR3 covers 13 residues. The V and J ends lost 1 base and 5 bases respectively, with 8 bases between them. The CDR3, as DNA: TGTGCCAGCAGTTTAGTATCAGAGACTGAAGCTTTCTTT. It translates to CASSLVSETEAFF.

This clonotype was seen a handful of times. V and J are TRBV4-3 and TRBJ1-5, with a tentative D call TRBD1 (5 bases). Germline values: CDR1 LGHNA, CDR2 YSLEER. V was pared by 0 bases and J by 6 bases, with 12 bases between. The CDR3 sequence is 15 residues long. CDR3 in DNA: TGCGCCAGCAGCCAAGATAAGGGGTCAGGTCAGCCCCAGCATTTT. Translating it yields CASSQDKGSGQPQHF.

The chain carries TRBV6-2 or TRBV6-3 and TRBJ1-1, with D unresolved. The V gene's germline CDR1 is MNHEY and CDR2 SVGEGT. Trimming took 2 bases from V and 5 from J, leaving 6 bases between them. The CDR3 runs to 12 residues. The CDR3 region is CASSYRRTEAFF. The CDR3 DNA is TGTGCCAGCAGTTACCGGAGGACTGAAGCTTTCTTT.

This clonotype was observed a handful of times. The genes are TRBV7-9 and TRBJ1-6; the D is unclear. The germline gives CDR1 SEHNR, CDR2 FQNEAQ (reference sequence). V lost 3 bases, J lost 6 bases, and 6 bases lay in between. CDR3 length: 13 amino acids. The CDR3 protein is CASSFDGNSPLHF. The CDR3 DNA sequence: TGTGCCAGCAGCTTTGACGGTAATTCACCCCTCCACTTT.

This sequence joins TRBV18 and TRBJ2-7; 10 bases map to TRBD1. The CDR3 loop spans 17 amino acids. Germline CDR1 is KGHSH and CDR2 is LQKENI. The J segment lost 6 bases and the V segment lost 3 bases, leaving 14 bases of the junction unmatched. CDR3 loop: CASSPMTGTGVSSEQYF. CDR3 DNA sequence: TGTGCCAGCTCACCGATGACCGGGACAGGGGTGTCGAGCGAGCAGTACTTC.

The chain is built from TRBV6-2 or TRBV6-3 and TRBJ2-5; possibly TRBD1 or TRBD2 for D (5 bases each). The V end was cut by 6 bases, the J end by 7 bases, with 18 bases between. From germline, CDR1 is MNHEY and CDR2 SVGEGT. The CDR3 is made up of 14 amino acids. The CDR3 loop is CASSLSGTSGTQYF. Written as DNA, the CDR3 is TGTGCCAGCAGCTTATCCGGGACCTCGGGGACCCAGTACTTC.

Ten or more counts support this clonotype. The CDR3 nucleotides are TGCAGCGTTGAAGACGGGGACAGGCCCGCCGACGAGCAGTACTTC. Its protein is CSVEDGDRPADEQYF. V and J are TRBV29-1 and TRBJ2-7, with 8 bases that match TRBD1. Germline CDR1 SQVTM, CDR2 ANQGSEA. V trimming: 0 bases; J trimming: 5 bases; junction bases outside the gene matches: 9. The length of the CDR3 is 15 residues.

This clonotype occurred a few times. The chain employs TRBV12-3 or TRBV12-4 and TRBJ2-1; TRBD2 aligns across 12 bases. The ends lost 8 bases at V and 5 bases at J; junction bases unmatched: 4. The CDR3 is made up of 14 amino acids. CDR3 amino acids: CASLGLAGNNEQFF. In nucleotides, the CDR3 is TGTGCCAGCCTAGGACTAGCGGGGAACAATGAGCAGTTCTTC.

This chain links TRBV7-8 with TRBJ2-1; D unresolved. From germline, CDR1 is SGHVS and CDR2 FQNEAQ. This CDR3 comprises 13 residues. V was shortened by 7 bases and J by 1 base, with 8 bases between the two germline ends. In DNA, the CDR3 is TGTGCCAGCAACGAAAGGTCCTACAATGAGCAGTTCTTC. Translation: CASNERSYNEQFF.

The genes are TRBV12-3 or TRBV12-4 and TRBJ2-3; D is perhaps TRBD2 (6 bases). Trimming left V 3 bases short and J 5 bases short, with 18 bases between. The CDR3 runs 16 residues. The CDR3 DNA follows: TGTGCCAGCAGTTTTTCACCCACTAGCTGGGGAGATACGCAGTATTTT. Its protein is CASSFSPTSWGDTQYF.

The chain couples TRBV3-1 to TRBJ1-1; no clear D gene. The V end was cut by 5 bases, the J end by 3 bases, with 13 bases between. Germline V gene lookup returns CDR1 LGHDT and CDR2 YNNKEL (reference sequence). This CDR3 region has 14 residues. The CDR3 here is CASSDIPTYTEAFF. The DNA of the CDR3 is TGTGCCAGCAGCGACATCCCCACGTACACTGAAGCTTTCTTT.

This clonotype occurred a few times. V and J are TRBV5-1 and TRBJ2-3; D perhaps matches TRBD1 (6 bases). Trimming removed 6 bases at V and 5 bases at J, with 19 bases between. The CDR3 is 15 amino acids. The V gene's germline CDR1 is SGHRS and CDR2 YFSETQ. The CDR3 here is CASNPLTRGIDTQYF. The CDR3 DNA follows: TGCGCCAGCAACCCTTTGACCAGGGGTATAGATACGCAGTATTTT. Complete variable domain (other parts from reference TRBV5-1 and TRBJ2-3): KAGVTQTPRYLIKTRGQQVTLSCSPISGHRSVSWYQQTPGQGLQFLFEYFSETQRNKGNFPGRFSGRQFSNSRSEMNVSTLELGDSALYLCASNPLTRGIDTQYFGPGTRLTVL.

The chain recombines TRBV3-1 with TRBJ2-1, with D possibly being TRBD1 or TRBD2 (7 bases each). Trimming removed 3 bases from V and 10 bases from J, with 25 bases in between. Germline loops: CDR1 LGHDT, CDR2 YNNKEL (reference sequence). CDR3 length equals 17 residues. The CDR3: CASSHARGGGPLGEQFF. DNA for the CDR3: TGTGCCAGCAGCCACGCCAGGGGGGGGGGTCCTCTCGGGGAGCAGTTCTTC.